This passage covers 28 T cell receptor beta chains from one sample sequenced in a study of identical twins. TCRdb re-called the 5' RACE reads through MiXCR, storing one row per CDR3 protein. The data show some 200,000 distinct CDR3 sequences, about 7.5% seen once. A further study also used this sample, focusing on yellow fever vaccine responses in identical twins.

Specimen: memory (CD45RO+) T cells sorted from blood. These receptors were collected from a woman between 18 and 29 years old in good health.

This clonotype was seen at least ten times. V is TRBV5-1 and J is TRBJ2-2; 8 bases are shared with TRBD1. The germline CDR1 and CDR2 sequences are SGHRS and YFSETQ. The CDR3 sequence is 17 residues long. V shed 3 bases and J 2 bases; nucleotides not matched to a gene: 9. The DNA for the CDR3 is TGCGCCAGCAGCTCGACAGGGGCCAAGGGTAACACCGGGGAGCTGTTTTTT. This codes for CASSSTGAKGNTGELFF. The whole variable domain, filled in from reference TRBV5-1 and TRBJ2-2, reads KAGVTQTPRYLIKTRGQQVTLSCSPISGHRSVSWYQQTPGQGLQFLFEYFSETQRNKGNFPGRFSGRQFSNSRSEMNVSTLELGDSALYLCASSSTGAKGNTGELFFGEGSRLTVL.

This clonotype showed up many times. The chain couples TRBV6-2 or TRBV6-3 to TRBJ2-1; the match to TRBD2 covers 9 bases. The CDR3 consists of 17 residues. J gave up 4 bases and V 1 base, and 8 bases lay outside the gene matches. Germline V lookup: CDR1 MNHEY, CDR2 SVGEGT. The CDR3 spells CASSYWSTSGSYNEQFF. In nucleotides, the CDR3 is TGTGCCAGCAGTTACTGGTCGACTAGCGGATCGTACAATGAGCAGTTCTTC.

The rearrangement joins TRBV5-1 to TRBJ2-3; D call uncertain. Germline values: CDR1 SGHRS, CDR2 YFSETQ. V lost 0 bases, J lost 5 bases, and 10 bases lay in between. The CDR3 contains 14 residues. The CDR3: CASSLGRTGDTQYF. DNA for the CDR3: TGCGCCAGCAGCTTGGGTCGGACCGGAGATACGCAGTATTTT.

The chain carries TRBV5-1 and TRBJ2-7; D possibly matches TRBD1 or TRBD2 (5 bases each). V was clipped by 0 bases and J by 3 bases, with 13 bases between them. CDR1 is SGHRS and CDR2 is YFSETQ in the germline V gene. The CDR3 extends over 15 amino acids. The CDR3 DNA reads TGCGCCAGCAGCTTGGCCGGGGCAGGGTACTACGAGCAGTACTTC. This gives the protein CASSLAGAGYYEQYF.

This clonotype was observed a handful of times. The gene calls are TRBV27 and TRBJ2-5, with 9 bases matching TRBD2. CDR1 is MNHEY, CDR2 SMNVEV, per germline (reference sequence). This CDR3 is built from 14 residues. V shed 5 bases, J shed 7 bases, and the junction held 8 bases outside the gene matches. CDR3 nucleotides: TGTGCCAGCAGTCCCCAGGGGCGGGGGGGGACCCAGTACTTC. Translated: CASSPQGRGGTQYF.

This clonotype was counted many times. V is TRBV15 and J is TRBJ2-1; 10 positions match TRBD1. The CDR3 totals 14 residues. After removal of 5 bases from V and 3 bases from J, the junction contained 1 base not matched to a gene. Per germline, CDR1 LNHNV and CDR2 YYDKDF (reference sequence). The DNA for the CDR3 is TGTGCCACCAGCCGGACAGGGGGCTACAATGAGCAGTTCTTC. It codes for CATSRTGGYNEQFF.

V is TRBV7-9 and J is TRBJ2-7, with TRBD1 matching over 9 bases. J lost 4 bases, V lost 8 bases, and 12 bases had no gene match. The CDR3 has 15 amino acids. In germline, CDR1 is SEHNR, CDR2 FQNEAQ (reference sequence). The CDR3 protein is CASGVSGDRAYEQYF. CDR3 nucleotides: TGTGCCAGCGGTGTAAGTGGGGACAGGGCTTACGAGCAGTACTTC.

In its sample, this clonotype was seen many times. The chain joins TRBV6-1 to TRBJ2-1; 11 bases map to TRBD2. The CDR3 is 15 residues long. The germline V gene encodes CDR1 MNHNS and CDR2 SASEGT. Germline trimming cut 7 bases from V and 7 bases from J; bases unmatched to any gene: 9. For the CDR3, the DNA is TGTGCCAGCATCAAGGCCCTAGCGGGAGGAAATGAGCAGTTCTTC. This encodes CASIKALAGGNEQFF.

V gene TRBV2 combines with J gene TRBJ1-1; D is undetermined. V shed 4 bases and J shed 1 base, with 10 bases lying between them. The CDR3 contains 14 residues. Germline V gene data show CDR1 as SNHLY and CDR2 as FYNNEI. The CDR3 loop reads CASSVLYKNTEAFF. The CDR3 nucleotides are TGTGCCAGCAGTGTCCTTTACAAGAACACTGAAGCTTTCTTT.

This clonotype showed up just a few times. The rearrangement joins TRBV4-3 to TRBJ2-7; perhaps TRBD2 as D (5 bases). In germline, CDR1 is LGHNA, CDR2 YSLEER. The V end was cut by 0 bases, the J end by 1 base, with 13 bases between. This CDR3 comprises 16 residues. DNA of the CDR3: TGCGCCAGCAGCCAAGAGGCACTAGTCTCTTCCTACGAGCAGTACTTC. Translated, it gives CASSQEALVSSYEQYF.

This clonotype occurred a few times. The chain joins TRBV7-9 to TRBJ2-2, with 8 bases that match TRBD1. V shed 5 bases and J 3 bases; nucleotides not matched to a gene: 5. The germline gives CDR1 SEHNR, CDR2 FQNEAQ (reference sequence). This CDR3 has 15 residues. CDR3 region: CASSTGQDYTGELFF. CDR3 bases: TGTGCCAGCAGCACGGGACAGGACTACACCGGGGAGCTGTTTTTT.

This clonotype was observed a handful of times. In DNA, the CDR3 is TGTGCCAGCAGTTTCTTGACTAGCGGAATTAACACCGGGGAGCTGTTTTTT. This sequence encodes CASSFLTSGINTGELFF. J is TRBJ2-2 and V is TRBV12-3 or TRBV12-4; 9 bases are shared with TRBD2. This CDR3 spans 17 amino acids. V lost 3 bases, J lost 2 bases, and 7 bases stayed unmatched.

This clonotype was counted at least ten times. The chain has TRBV29-1 and TRBJ1-2; no firm D call. The germline V gene has CDR1 SQVTM and CDR2 ANQGSEA. V was shortened by 6 bases and J by 5 bases, with 22 bases between the two germline ends. The CDR3 covers 15 residues. The CDR3 sequence is CSVRSATVDLYGYTF. DNA for the CDR3: TGCAGCGTGCGCAGCGCTACAGTGGACCTTTATGGCTACACCTTC.

There are many counts of this clonotype. The rearrangement uses TRBV2 and TRBJ2-5; D ambiguous. The CDR3 length is 13 residues. Germline CDR1 SNHLY, CDR2 FYNNEI. V was trimmed by 7 bases and J by 6 bases, leaving 15 bases between them. CDR3 sequence (DNA): TGTGCCAGCACTATTGAGTTCTTGAAGACCCAGTACTTC. Its translation: CASTIEFLKTQYF.

This clonotype showed up many times. This sequence joins TRBV12-3 or TRBV12-4 and TRBJ2-3; TRBD2 matches 8 bases. V dropped 3 bases and J dropped 1; count of bases not matched to a gene: 6. The CDR3 extends over 16 amino acids. The CDR3 nucleotides are TGTGCCAGCAGTTTGACCCTAGCGGGCCGCACAGATACGCAGTATTTT. Translation: CASSLTLAGRTDTQYF.

On this clonotype: Being one base from a much bigger clone, this may be a read error. The chain recombines TRBV5-1 with TRBJ2-3, with a tentative D call TRBD2 (6 bases). The CDR3 totals 13 residues. Germline V gives CDR1 SGHRS, CDR2 YFSETQ. For the CDR3, the DNA is TGCTCCAGCAGCTTGTTCCGGGACTCGGGGCAGTATTTT. This codes for CSSSLFRDSGQYF.

This clonotype occurred many times. The rearrangement joins TRBV5-1 to TRBJ2-3; D is possibly TRBD2 (7 bases). V was clipped by 0 bases and J by 5 bases, with 19 bases between them. CDR3 length: 17 residues. CDR1 and CDR2 from the germline V gene are SGHRS and YFSETQ. The CDR3 here is CASSLVRQAGALDTQYF. The CDR3 DNA reads as TGCGCCAGCAGCTTGGTTCGACAGGCGGGAGCGTTAGATACGCAGTATTTT.

This clonotype occurred a few times. The chain links TRBV6-2 or TRBV6-3 to TRBJ1-2; TRBD1 agrees at 7 bases. This CDR3 has 16 amino acids. From germline, CDR1 is MNHEY and CDR2 SVGEGT. Trimming at V came to 0 bases and at J to 6 bases, leaving 10 bases not matched to a gene. As DNA, the CDR3 is TGTGCCAGCAGTTACTCCCGACAGGGCACCTGGGATGGCTACACCTTC. Amino acid sequence: CASSYSRQGTWDGYTF.

This clonotype has only a few counts. The gene calls are TRBV6-5 and TRBJ1-2, with 7 bases that match TRBD1. The germline gives CDR1 MNHEY, CDR2 SVGAGI. V shed 2 bases and J 4 bases; nucleotides not matched to a gene: 10. This CDR3 region has 16 residues. This CDR3 is CASSYRPGTASYGYTF. The CDR3 nucleotides read TGTGCCAGCAGTTACCGTCCCGGGACAGCTTCCTATGGCTACACCTTC.

V and J are TRBV6-1 and TRBJ1-4, with D possibly being TRBD1 (5 bases). The length of the CDR3 is 15 residues. V was clipped by 5 bases and J by 7 bases, with 17 bases between them. Germline V lookup: CDR1 MNHNS, CDR2 SASEGT. The CDR3 DNA follows: TGTGCCAGCAGTCTCCGACATCCCGGGGGTGAAAAACTGTTTTTT. This gives the protein CASSLRHPGGEKLFF.

The chain has TRBV29-1 and TRBJ2-1; tentatively, D is TRBD1 or TRBD2 (6 bases each). The CDR3 is made up of 12 amino acids. Trimming cost V 0 bases and J 8 bases, with 8 bases left between them. From germline, CDR1 is SQVTM and CDR2 ANQGSEA. CDR3 amino acids: CSVEDGGHEQFF. The CDR3 nucleotides are TGCAGCGTTGAAGATGGGGGGCATGAGCAGTTCTTC.

V gene TRBV6-2 or TRBV6-3 combines with J gene TRBJ2-1, with 8 bases fitting TRBD2. Germline V gene lookup returns CDR1 MNHEY and CDR2 SVGEGT. V trimming: 5 bases; J trimming: 4 bases; junction bases outside the gene matches: 4. The CDR3 totals 14 residues. Written as DNA, the CDR3 is TGTGCCAGCAGTATTAGCGGGGAATACAATGAGCAGTTCTTC. Amino acid sequence: CASSISGEYNEQFF.

Ten or more counts support this clonotype. This chain connects TRBV7-2 to TRBJ2-2; 9 bases agree with TRBD1. This CDR3 has 14 residues. Germline V gene sequence: CDR1 SGHTA, CDR2 FQGNSA. After removal of 8 bases from V and 6 bases from J, the junction contained 7 bases not matched to a gene. CDR3 amino acids: CASRGQGFAGELFF. The CDR3, as DNA: TGTGCCAGCCGGGGACAGGGATTCGCCGGGGAGCTGTTTTTT.

This clonotype was detected many times. The chain combines TRBV12-3 or TRBV12-4 with TRBJ2-7, with no clear D. The CDR3 is 11 residues long. V gave up 6 bases and J gave up 6 bases, with 9 bases separating them. The CDR3 DNA sequence: TGTGCCAGCAGCCAAAACAGCGAGCAGTACTTC. Translation: CASSQNSEQYF.

There are a few counts of this clonotype. This chain joins TRBV28 and TRBJ2-6; D gene unclear. Germline V CDR1 and CDR2: MDHEN, SYDVKM. V gave up 3 bases and J gave up 0 bases, with 9 bases separating them. This CDR3 is 16 amino acids long. The CDR3 is CASSFFAPSGANVLTF. CDR3 coding DNA: TGTGCCAGCAGTTTCTTTGCTCCCTCTGGGGCCAACGTCCTGACTTTC.

The chain combines TRBV19 with TRBJ2-2; the D gene is possibly TRBD1 (5 bases). Trimming cost V 7 bases and J 1 base, with 10 bases left between them. Per the germline V gene, CDR1 is LNHDA and CDR2 is SQIVND (reference sequence). The CDR3 runs to 14 residues. The DNA for the CDR3 is TGTGCCAGTACCAAGGGGCTGAACACCGGGGAGCTGTTTTTT. This sequence encodes CASTKGLNTGELFF. Looking up the rest from reference TRBV19 and TRBJ2-2 gives the full variable domain: DGGITQSPKYLFRKEGQNVTLSCEQNLNHDAMYWYRQDPGQGLRLIYYSQIVNDFQKGDIAEGYSVSREKKESFPLTVTSAQKNPTAFYLCASTKGLNTGELFFGEGSRLTVL.

In its sample, this clonotype was seen a few times. This CDR3 is CSASSLAGRVEQFF. The CDR3 DNA is TGCAGTGCTAGTAGTCTAGCGGGGAGGGTTGAGCAGTTCTTC. The gene calls are TRBV20-1 and TRBJ2-1, with 9 bases fitting TRBD2. This CDR3 comprises 14 residues. After removal of 3 bases from V and 9 bases from J, the junction contained 9 bases not matched to a gene. CDR1 is DFQATT and CDR2 is SNEGSKA in the germline V gene (reference sequence).

The rearrangement uses TRBV10-2 and TRBJ2-1; D not certain. From germline, CDR1 is WSHSY and CDR2 SAAADI. CDR3 length equals 16 residues. V lost 7 bases to trimming and J lost 0 bases, with 16 bases between them. CDR3 sequence (DNA): TGCGCCAGCACCCAGGACCCCCCCGGCTCCTACAATGAGCAGTTCTTC. Amino acids: CASTQDPPGSYNEQFF.